This TCR beta chain was obtained from a study of cytomegalovirus exposure and HLA in healthy donors. Clones were read by immunoSEQ multiplex PCR, and TCRdb kept only the in-frame ones, dropping some. The repertoire holds 260,000 or so clones, with roughly 88% as singletons. CDR1 and CDR2 (germline): MDHEN, SYDVKM. V lost 2 bases, J lost 4 bases, and 8 bases lay in between. The CDR3 spans 13 residues. The rearrangement links TRBV28 to TRBJ1-1; D unclear. The sample consisted of PBMCs. The TCR was taken from a young woman in good health and CMV-seronegative. CDR3 DNA sequence: TGTGCCAGCAGTTTAAGTGGGAGCACTGAAGCTTTCTTT. Amino acids: CASSLSGSTEAFF.